This T cell receptor beta chain was documented in a study of CD8+CD57+ T cells in acquired aplastic anemia. General study points: Levels of CD8+ Simpson's diversity were not significantly distinct in patients versus controls. Sharing between patients and controls was observed for around 30 CD8+ CDR3 sequences.

Template material for TCR beta VDJ and CDR3 profiling consisted of genomic DNA. One entry per CDR3 protein, called by TCRdb with MiXCR from the reads. Of 180,000 or so distinct CDR3 sequences listed, 40% to 50% are singletons. In germline, CDR1 is MNHEY, CDR2 SVGAGI. V shed 2 bases, J shed 3 bases, and the junction held 4 bases outside the gene matches. The CDR3 loop spans 15 amino acids. For this clonotype: Its target is not known.

The V call is TRBV6-5, the J call TRBJ2-1; 7 bases are a match to TRBD2. Sequencing was carried out using sorted CD4+, CD8+, or CD8+CD57+ T cells (not recorded which) from PBMCs. The TCR sequence derives from a human donor in good health. This CDR3 reads CASSYASGHYNEQFF. The CDR3 bases are TGTGCCAGCAGTTACGCTAGCGGCCACTACAATGAGCAGTTCTTC.